This T cell receptor (beta chain) was sequenced in a study of T cell responses to AZD1222 COVID-19 vaccine. Findings of the study overall: Donors were largely white British and mainly female; clonal diversity was possibly underestimated. Reports say nearly half of spike-specific TCRs go after unmutated variant regions.

About this clone itself: Its antigen is unknown.

TCRdb's copy holds only in-frame clones and misses some; the assay was immunoSEQ multiplex PCR. The sample consists of tens of thousands of clones, approximately 86% of them appearing once. CDR1 and CDR2 from the germline V gene are SGHRS and YFSETQ. The CDR3 consists of 14 residues. V dropped 1 base and J dropped 4 bases, with 11 bases sitting between them. The chain employs TRBV5-1 and TRBJ1-2; a possible D gene is TRBD1 (6 bases). This sequence was found in an adult who received the AZD1222 COVID-19 vaccine. The sequencing used peripheral blood, collected 28 days after the second AZD1222 dose. The CDR3 bases are TGCGCCAGCAGCTTGACAGGGCCACTCTATGGCTACACCTTC. Amino acid sequence: CASSLTGPLYGYTF.